These 18 T cell receptor beta chains share one sample of origin, sequenced in a study of blood T cell repertoires in COVID-19. TCRdb keeps only in-frame clones here, not all; method: immunoSEQ multiplex PCR. Of more than 200,000 clones in the sample, around four fifths are singletons; the top ten hold 27%. Specimen: peripheral blood. The source of these receptors is a middle-aged man with acute or convalescent COVID-19.

This chain joins TRBV19 and TRBJ1-5; D remains unclear. The CDR3 extends over 14 amino acids. Trimming left V 3 bases short and J 0 bases short, with 6 bases between. Per the germline V gene, CDR1 is LNHDA and CDR2 is SQIVND (reference sequence). This chain's CDR3 is CASSIGVSNQPQHF. CDR3 bases: TGTGCCAGTAGTATCGGGGTTAGCAATCAGCCCCAGCATTTT.

The DNA of the CDR3 is TGTGCAAGTCGCTTAGAACTTAAGCGGGATCAAGAGACCCAGTACTTC. Residues: CASRLELKRDQETQYF. The chain links TRBV12-2 to TRBJ2-5; the table's D call, TRBD2, has no DNA check behind it. TRBV12-2 is described as a pseudogene. The CDR3 length is 16 residues.

CDR3 loop: CASSREWSYNEQFF. The CDR3 DNA follows: TGCGCCAGCTCCCGGGAGTGGTCCTACAATGAGCAGTTCTTC. The chain uses TRBV10-1 and TRBJ2-1; the D gene is possibly TRBD2 (6 bases). Germline loops: CDR1 WNHNN, CDR2 SYGVQD (reference sequence). Trimming left V 8 bases short and J 1 base short, with 12 bases between. The length of the CDR3 is 14 residues.

The chain carries TRBV6-4 and TRBJ1-2; maybe TRBD1 (5 bases). V lost 3 bases and J lost 8, with 22 bases in between. Germline CDR1 is MRHNA and CDR2 is SNTAGT. CDR3 length: 16 residues. CDR3 sequence: CASSELAGTSGAGYTF. The CDR3 coding sequence is TGTGCCAGCAGTGAACTTGCGGGAACCAGTGGGGCCGGCTACACCTTC.

V is TRBV2 and J is TRBJ2-7; TRBD2 aligns across 8 bases. Germline CDR1 reads SNHLY; CDR2 reads FYNNEI. CDR3 length: 15 residues. J was trimmed by 2 bases and V by 3 bases; bases with no gene match: 6. CDR3 DNA: TGTGCCAGCAGTGATGAACTAGCGGAACCCTACGAGCAGTACTTC. This sequence encodes CASSDELAEPYEQYF.

The genes are TRBV19 and TRBJ2-1, with D possibly being TRBD2 (6 bases). V lost 3 bases and J lost 1, with 10 bases in between. The CDR3 covers 15 residues. CDR1 and CDR2 (germline): LNHDA, SQIVND (reference sequence). In DNA form, the CDR3 reads TGTGCCAGTAGTATCTTAGCGGTATCCTACAATGAGCAGTTCTTC. Translated, it gives CASSILAVSYNEQFF.

J is TRBJ1-3 and V is TRBV3-1 (or the pseudogene TRBV3-2); D perhaps matches TRBD1 (6 bases). Germline V lookup: CDR1 LGHDT, CDR2 YNNKEL (reference sequence). The CDR3 runs 15 residues. V shed 3 bases and J shed 6 bases, with 15 bases lying between them. The CDR3 is CASSQLLGHKNTIYF. Written as DNA, the CDR3 is TGTGCCAGCAGCCAGCTACTGGGACACAAAAACACCATATATTTT.

This rearrangement joins TRBV27 to TRBJ2-3; a possible D gene is TRBD1 (5 bases). Per germline, CDR1 MNHEY and CDR2 SMNVEV (reference sequence). This CDR3 region has 13 residues. Trimming removed 6 bases from V and 2 bases from J, with 9 bases in between. The CDR3 loop reads CASSLTVTDTQYF. CDR3 sequence (DNA): TGTGCCAGCAGCTTGACAGTCACAGATACGCAGTATTTT.

This chain joins TRBV5-1 and TRBJ2-1; a weak D match, TRBD1 (6 bases). Germline assignment: CDR1 SGHRS and CDR2 YFSETQ. CDR3 length: 14 amino acids. Trimming took 3 bases from V and 4 from J, leaving 11 bases between them. The CDR3, as DNA: TGCGCCAGCAGCTACGGGACACAATACAATGAGCAGTTCTTC. This codes for CASSYGTQYNEQFF. The full variable domain, completed using reference TRBV5-1 and TRBJ2-1, is KAGVTQTPRYLIKTRGQQVTLSCSPISGHRSVSWYQQTPGQGLQFLFEYFSETQRNKGNFPGRFSGRQFSNSRSEMNVSTLELGDSALYLCASSYGTQYNEQFFGPGTRLTVL.

V usage is TRBV6-5 and J usage is TRBJ2-1; the D gene is possibly TRBD2 (5 bases). Between the trimmed V and J ends, which lost 6 bases and 7 bases, there was a span of 19 bases. Germline V CDR1 and CDR2: MNHEY, SVGAGI. The CDR3 runs to 15 residues. The CDR3 here is CASSLMRGFDNEQFF. The CDR3 DNA reads as TGTGCCAGCAGCCTCATGAGAGGGTTTGATAATGAGCAGTTCTTC.

The chain is built from TRBV5-1 and TRBJ1-1; D remains ambiguous. The CDR3 length is 17 residues. Trimming cost V 2 bases and J 1 base, with 18 bases left between them. CDR1 is SGHRS and CDR2 is YFSETQ in the germline V gene. CDR3 residues: CASSFSTSGWRNTEAFF. The CDR3 region has the DNA TGCGCCAGCAGCTTTAGTACCTCCGGGTGGAGGAACACTGAAGCTTTCTTT.

The chain joins TRBV7-2 to TRBJ2-7, with D hard to call. The V end was cut by 1 base, the J end by 0 bases, with 10 bases between. The CDR3 has 15 amino acids. Germline CDR1 is SGHTA and CDR2 is FQGNSA. The CDR3 loop reads CASSLGSHSSYEQYF. For the CDR3, the DNA is TGTGCCAGCAGCTTAGGATCGCACAGCTCCTACGAGCAGTACTTC.

The chain links TRBV5-4 to TRBJ1-3; TRBD1 might be the D (6 bases). This CDR3 has 15 residues. The germline V and J ends were trimmed by 4 bases and 4 bases, with 15 bases remaining between them. The V gene's germline CDR1 is SGHNT and CDR2 YYREEE (reference sequence). CDR3 bases: TGTGCCAGCAGCCTAGATGGGGGCATGGGAAACACCATATATTTT. Translating gives CASSLDGGMGNTIYF.

This clone was detected once. The V call is TRBV5-5, the J call TRBJ1-3; tentatively, D is TRBD1 (5 bases). The ends were cut back, 4 bases at V and 4 bases at J, with 24 bases in the middle. In germline, CDR1 is SGHKS, CDR2 YYEKEE (reference sequence). The CDR3 runs to 18 residues. CDR3 sequence reads: CASSNHWPRGGSGNTIYF. CDR3 DNA: TGTGCCAGCAGCAACCATTGGCCCCGGGGGGGGTCGGGAAACACCATATATTTT.

This chain links TRBV7-2 with TRBJ1-6; no definite D call. The CDR3 covers 14 residues. The V gene lost 0 bases and the J gene lost 9 bases, with 9 bases spanning the gap. Germline V gene lookup returns CDR1 SGHTA and CDR2 FQGNSA. CDR3 protein: CASSLAAWSSPLHF. CDR3 DNA sequence: TGTGCCAGCAGCTTAGCCGCGTGGTCTTCACCCCTCCACTTT.

V is TRBV12-5 and J is TRBJ1-2, with 8 bases matching TRBD1. The CDR3 loop spans 15 amino acids. Per the germline V gene, CDR1 is LGHNT and CDR2 is FRNRAP. J lost 4 bases, V lost 5 bases, and 9 bases had no gene match. This CDR3 is CASGPPTGEAYGYTF. CDR3 in DNA: TGTGCTAGTGGTCCTCCGACAGGGGAGGCCTATGGCTACACCTTC.

V gene TRBV5-5 combines with J gene TRBJ2-1; no definite D call. Per germline, CDR1 SGHKS and CDR2 YYEKEE (reference sequence). The V end lost 4 bases, the J end lost 7 bases, and 6 bases lay between the germline ends. The CDR3 extends over 11 amino acids. The CDR3 reads CASSPRNEQFF. The CDR3 DNA sequence: TGTGCCAGCAGCCCTCGGAATGAGCAGTTCTTC.

The rearrangement links TRBV3-1 (or the pseudogene TRBV3-2) to TRBJ1-2; D gene unclear. The ends were cut back, 6 bases at V and 0 bases at J, with 14 bases in the middle. The germline gives CDR1 LGHDT, CDR2 YNNKEL (reference sequence). This CDR3 comprises 15 residues. This CDR3 is CASSQIASANYGYTF. The CDR3 DNA sequence: TGTGCCAGCAGTCAGATAGCTTCAGCTAACTATGGCTACACCTTC.